These 6 T cell receptor beta chains share one sample of origin, sequenced in a study of blood T cell repertoires in COVID-19. Some clones are missing from TCRdb's copy, which holds only in-frame ones; the method was immunoSEQ multiplex PCR. The sample includes about 270,000 clones, 80% to 90% of them seen just once. The sample consisted of peripheral blood. These receptors were collected from a woman between 70 and 85 years old with acute or convalescent COVID-19.

V usage is TRBV4-1 and J usage is TRBJ1-5; possible D gene TRBD1, 6 bases. Germline CDR1 and CDR2: MGHRA and YSYEKL. With 2 bases removed from V and 7 bases from J, the gap between germline ends came to 24 bases. The CDR3 loop spans 18 amino acids. The DNA for the CDR3 is TGCGCCAGCAGCCAAAGACCCTATCCCCTACAGGGAGGGCAGCCCCAGCATTTT. Translating gives CASSQRPYPLQGGQPQHF.

V gene TRBV7-3 combines with J gene TRBJ2-1; the D gene is possibly TRBD2 (5 bases). Germline V CDR1 and CDR2: SGHTA, FQGTGA. V was pared by 2 bases and J by 6 bases, with 8 bases between. CDR3 size: 13 residues. The CDR3 DNA is TGTGCCAGCAGCTTATCGGGGAGCAATGAGCAGTTCTTC. It yields the protein CASSLSGSNEQFF.

The genes are TRBV5-8 and TRBJ2-3; 7 bases agree with TRBD1. Germline V lookup: CDR1 SGHTS, CDR2 YDEGEE. The CDR3 loop spans 14 amino acids. Trimming at V came to 0 bases and at J to 6 bases, leaving 4 bases not matched to a gene. The CDR3 is CASSLEGAGDTQYF. The CDR3 region has the DNA TGTGCCAGCAGCTTGGAGGGGGCAGGGGATACGCAGTATTTT. The full variable domain, rest sourced from reference TRBV5-8 and TRBJ2-3, is EAGVTQSPTHLIKTRGQQATLRCSPISGHTSVYWYQQALGLGLQFLLWYDEGEERNRGNFPPRFSGRQFPNYSSELNVNALELEDSALYLCASSLEGAGDTQYFGPGTRLTVL.

The V gene is TRBV7-6, the J gene TRBJ2-5; 10 bases fit TRBD2. The V and J ends lost 1 base and 5 bases, in that order; junction bases with no gene match: 7. Germline CDR1 reads SGHVS; CDR2 reads FNYEAQ. CDR3 size: 16 residues. CDR3 region: CASSLVASGGVETQYF. The DNA of the CDR3 is TGTGCCAGCAGCTTAGTCGCTAGCGGGGGTGTTGAGACCCAGTACTTC.

The chain recombines TRBV9 with TRBJ1-5; 10 bases agree with TRBD1. Germline V gene data show CDR1 as SGDLS and CDR2 as YYNGEE. After removal of 4 bases from V and 3 bases from J, the junction contained 7 bases not matched to a gene. This CDR3 has 16 amino acids. The CDR3 bases are TGTGCCAGCAGCTCAGGGACAGGGGTTTTCAATCAGCCCCAGCATTTT. Translating it yields CASSSGTGVFNQPQHF. The full variable domain, completed using reference TRBV9 and TRBJ1-5, is DSGVTQTPKHLITATGQRVTLRCSPRSGDLSVYWYQQSLDQGLQFLIQYYNGEERAKGNILERFSAQQFPDLHSELNLSSLELGDSALYFCASSSGTGVFNQPQHFGDGTRLSIL.

The rearrangement uses TRBV5-4 and TRBJ1-2; D ambiguous. The V end was cut by 1 base, the J end by 6 bases, with 13 bases between. The CDR3 totals 14 residues. In germline, CDR1 is SGHNT, CDR2 YYREEE (reference sequence). CDR3 in amino acids: CASSLQLDLNGYTF. CDR3 sequence (DNA): TGTGCCAGCAGCTTGCAATTGGACTTGAATGGCTACACCTTC. Full variable domain (outside the CDR3, taken from reference TRBV5-4 and TRBJ1-2): ETGVTQSPTHLIKTRGQQVTLRCSSQSGHNTVSWYQQALGQGPQFIFQYYREEENGRGNFPPRFSGLQFPNYSSELNVNALELDDSALYLCASSLQLDLNGYTFGSGTRLTVV.